The sample holds a few counts of the clone carrying this T cell receptor beta chain. Its target is not known. The sample comes from a study of long-term antiretroviral therapy in people with HIV. Study observations and caveats: Controls had broader CDR3 length ranges than HIV repertoires did. Clones that had undergone expansion before ART dominated the repertoire at all time points. Missing from the dataset were any data on ART adherence, viral resistance or therapy changes.

Survey level was the resolution at which the v3.0 immunoSEQ assay ran. Repertoires were generated with immunoSEQ multiplex PCR, while TCRdb's copy carries only in-frame clones and drops some. The sample includes around 26,000 clones, 85% to 90% of them seen just once. Each HIV-infected participant was given treatment in the United States. Sequenced here: unsorted PBMCs, sampled 2.7 years after starting antiretroviral therapy. This sequence was found in a man aged 40-55 years with HIV.

DNA for the CDR3: TGTGCCAGCTCACTTAACAGCCTGAACACTGAAGCTTTCTTT. Translating gives CASSLNSLNTEAFF. The chain is built from TRBV18 and TRBJ1-1, with D uncertain. Germline-derived CDR1 and CDR2 are KGHSH and LQKENI. Trimming cost V 4 bases and J 0 bases, with 9 bases left between them. This CDR3 comprises 14 residues.